These 11 T cell receptor beta chains were sequenced from one sample in a study of T cell responses to AZD1222 COVID-19 vaccine. Assay: immunoSEQ multiplex PCR; the TCRdb copy retains only in-frame clones and omits some. The sample gives about 47,000 clones, around three quarters of which show up once; about 22% is in the top ten. Source: peripheral blood, taken 28 days after the second dose of the MenACWY control vaccine. The receptor set was obtained from an adult who received the MenACWY meningococcal vaccine as a control.

V and J are TRBV6-2 or TRBV6-3 and TRBJ2-5, with 14 bases fitting TRBD2. The trim removed 3 bases at V and 2 bases at J, leaving 11 bases unmatched. CDR3 length: 19 residues. Germline V gives CDR1 MNHEY, CDR2 SVGEGT. The chain's CDR3 is CASSYRRTSGRQSQETQYF. The CDR3 DNA is TGTGCCAGCAGTTATAGGAGGACTAGCGGGAGGCAATCTCAAGAGACCCAGTACTTC.

V is TRBV19 and J is TRBJ1-3; D remains ambiguous. V was shortened by 6 bases and J by 2 bases, with 8 bases between the two germline ends. The CDR3 is 13 amino acids. Germline loops: CDR1 LNHDA, CDR2 SQIVND (reference sequence). CDR3 residues: CASRAYAGNTIYF. The DNA of the CDR3 is TGTGCCAGTAGAGCATACGCTGGAAACACCATATATTTT.

CDR3 residues: CASSLGGAGQPQHF. The CDR3 region has the DNA TGTGCCAGCAGCTTAGGGGGGGCTGGGCAGCCCCAGCATTTT. The chain carries TRBV7-9 and TRBJ1-5; possible D gene TRBD1, 6 bases. Trimming pared 1 base from V and 7 bases from J, leaving 11 bases between. Germline V CDR1 and CDR2: SEHNR, FQNEAQ (reference sequence). There are 14 residues in the CDR3.

The CDR3 DNA reads TGTGCCAGTAGTATCGCATCTGGAACTAGCGGGGGCAATGAGCAGTTCTTC. It encodes CASSIASGTSGGNEQFF. This chain joins TRBV19 and TRBJ2-1; 11 bases match TRBD2. The V gene's germline CDR1 is LNHDA and CDR2 SQIVND (reference sequence). The CDR3 runs 17 residues. The ends lost 3 bases at V and 6 bases at J; junction bases unmatched: 10.

The CDR3 protein is CASSARTGGGDEQFF. The CDR3 region has the DNA TGTGCCAGCAGCGCTCGGACAGGGGGTGGCGATGAGCAGTTCTTC. The gene calls are TRBV9 and TRBJ2-1, with TRBD1 identical over 10 bases. Germline loops: CDR1 SGDLS, CDR2 YYNGEE. Trimming at V came to 3 bases and at J to 8 bases, leaving 8 bases not matched to a gene. The CDR3 has 15 residues.

The chain carries TRBV18 and TRBJ2-5; D possibly uses TRBD1 or TRBD2 (5 bases each). Per germline, CDR1 KGHSH and CDR2 LQKENI. This CDR3 has 13 residues. Deletions cut 2 bases from V and 5 bases from J, with 9 bases between. The CDR3, as DNA: TGTGCCAGCTCACCATCCGAGGGGGAGACCCAGTACTTC. Protein product: CASSPSEGETQYF.

V gene TRBV6-6 combines with J gene TRBJ2-5, with D perhaps matching TRBD1 (5 bases). CDR3 size: 13 residues. Per germline, CDR1 MNHNY and CDR2 SVGAGI (reference sequence). The V gene lost 2 bases and the J gene lost 4 bases, with 8 bases spanning the gap. CDR3 amino acids: CASSYQGTETQYF. The CDR3 DNA follows: TGTGCCAGCAGTTACCAGGGAACAGAGACCCAGTACTTC.

The V gene is TRBV15, the J gene TRBJ2-7; 7 bases agree with TRBD2. The germline V gene has CDR1 LNHNV and CDR2 YYDKDF (reference sequence). Unmatched junction bases numbered 6, after V lost 1 base and J lost 6 bases. This CDR3 is built from 14 residues. The CDR3 nucleotides read TGTGCCACCAGCAGAGCGGGGGGTTTGGGCGAGCAGTACTTC. Residues: CATSRAGGLGEQYF.

This clone was recorded once. The rearrangement uses TRBV28 and TRBJ1-5; a possible D gene is TRBD1 (5 bases). CDR1 is MDHEN, CDR2 SYDVKM, per germline. The V and J ends lost 6 bases and 9 bases respectively, with 18 bases between them. This CDR3 comprises 14 residues. The CDR3 DNA is TGTGCCAGCAGCTTGACAGTTGCCAAGCGGCCCCAGCATTTT. Its protein product is CASSLTVAKRPQHF.

The rearrangement uses TRBV14 and TRBJ1-1; no clear D gene. Germline values: CDR1 SGHDN, CDR2 FVKESK. Trimming shortened V by 2 bases and J by 3 bases, and 10 bases separated the two germline ends. This CDR3 spans 14 amino acids. CDR3 region: CASSQFDGYTEAFF. CDR3 DNA: TGTGCCAGCAGCCAATTCGACGGTTACACTGAAGCTTTCTTT.

The V gene is TRBV2, the J gene TRBJ1-2, with D maybe TRBD1 (5 bases). Germline CDR1 SNHLY, CDR2 FYNNEI. Trimming cost V 6 bases and J 4 bases, with 12 bases left between them. This CDR3 contains 13 residues. This chain's CDR3 is CASSTTGGYGYTF. CDR3 coding DNA: TGTGCCAGCAGCACAACGGGGGGCTATGGCTACACCTTC.